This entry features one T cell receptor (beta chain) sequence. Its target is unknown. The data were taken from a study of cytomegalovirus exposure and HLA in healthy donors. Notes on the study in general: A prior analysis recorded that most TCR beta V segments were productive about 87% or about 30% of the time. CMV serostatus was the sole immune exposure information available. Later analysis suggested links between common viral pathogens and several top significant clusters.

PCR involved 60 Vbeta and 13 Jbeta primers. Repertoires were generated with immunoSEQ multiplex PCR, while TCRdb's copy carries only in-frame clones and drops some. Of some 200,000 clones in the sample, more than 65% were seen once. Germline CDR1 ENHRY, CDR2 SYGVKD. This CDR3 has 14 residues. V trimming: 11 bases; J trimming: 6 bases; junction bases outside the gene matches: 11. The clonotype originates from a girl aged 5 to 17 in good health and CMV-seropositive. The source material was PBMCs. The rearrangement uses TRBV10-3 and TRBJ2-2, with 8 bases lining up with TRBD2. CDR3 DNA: TGTGCCGTCACCGGGACTAGTAGCGCCGGGGAGCTGTTTTTT. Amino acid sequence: CAVTGTSSAGELFF.